The entry below describes one TCR beta chain. This CDR3 is 12 amino acids long. V shed 1 base and J shed 6 bases, with 7 bases lying between them. Germline lookup yields CDR1 SGHAT and CDR2 FQDESV (reference sequence). TCRdb's copy holds only in-frame clones and misses some; the assay was immunoSEQ multiplex PCR. The top ten hold more than 1.5% of the sample, which has 95,000 to 100,000 clones, 65% to 90% seen once. The data stem from a study of blood T cell repertoires in COVID-19. Study background: Researchers got acute and convalescent COVID-19 samples from the United States, Italy and Spain.

The chain combines TRBV11-1 with TRBJ2-7; D ambiguous. The clonotype was recovered from a man older than 75 with acute or convalescent COVID-19. Sequenced material: peripheral blood. CDR3 DNA sequence: TGTGCCAGCAGCTTAGACGGCGGCGAGCAGTACTTC. Its translation is CASSLDGGEQYF.